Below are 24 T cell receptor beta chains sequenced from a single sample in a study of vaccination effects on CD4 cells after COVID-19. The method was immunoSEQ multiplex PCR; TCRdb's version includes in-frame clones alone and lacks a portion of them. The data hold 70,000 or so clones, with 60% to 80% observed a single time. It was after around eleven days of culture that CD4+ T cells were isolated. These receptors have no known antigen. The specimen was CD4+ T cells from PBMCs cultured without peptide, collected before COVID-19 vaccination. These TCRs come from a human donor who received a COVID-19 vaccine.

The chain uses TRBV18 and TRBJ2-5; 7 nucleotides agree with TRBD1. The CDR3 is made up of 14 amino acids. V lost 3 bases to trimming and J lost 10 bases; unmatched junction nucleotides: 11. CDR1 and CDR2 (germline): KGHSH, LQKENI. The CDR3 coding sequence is TGTGCCAGCTCACCTACAGGGGAGCTGGGGGACCAGTACTTC. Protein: CASSPTGELGDQYF.

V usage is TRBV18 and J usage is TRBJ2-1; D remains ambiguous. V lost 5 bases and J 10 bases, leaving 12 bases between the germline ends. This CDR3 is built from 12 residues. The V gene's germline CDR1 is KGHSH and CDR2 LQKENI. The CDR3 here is CASSYVTTEQFF. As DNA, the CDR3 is TGTGCCAGCTCATACGTCACGACCGAGCAGTTCTTC.

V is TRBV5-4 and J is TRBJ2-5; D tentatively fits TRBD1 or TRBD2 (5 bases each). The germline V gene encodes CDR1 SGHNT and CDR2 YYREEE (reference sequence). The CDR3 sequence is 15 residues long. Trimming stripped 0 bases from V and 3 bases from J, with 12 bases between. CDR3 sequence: CASSLVQGAKETQYF. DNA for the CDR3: TGTGCCAGCAGCTTGGTCCAGGGAGCAAAAGAGACCCAGTACTTC.

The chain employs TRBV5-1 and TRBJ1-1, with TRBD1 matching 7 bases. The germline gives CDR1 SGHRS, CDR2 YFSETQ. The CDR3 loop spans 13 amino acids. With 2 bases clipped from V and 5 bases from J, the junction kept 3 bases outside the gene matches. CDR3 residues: CASSFQGETEAFF. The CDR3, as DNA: TGCGCCAGCAGCTTTCAGGGGGAGACTGAAGCTTTCTTT.

The CDR3 DNA reads as TGTGCCAGCAGTCGGGACACCAACTATGGCTACACCTTC. It translates to CASSRDTNYGYTF. This chain uses TRBV7-9 with TRBJ1-2, with a weak D call TRBD1 (6 bases). V was shortened by 6 bases and J by 2 bases, with 10 bases between the two germline ends. CDR3 length: 13 amino acids. The germline V gene encodes CDR1 SEHNR and CDR2 FQNEAQ (reference sequence).

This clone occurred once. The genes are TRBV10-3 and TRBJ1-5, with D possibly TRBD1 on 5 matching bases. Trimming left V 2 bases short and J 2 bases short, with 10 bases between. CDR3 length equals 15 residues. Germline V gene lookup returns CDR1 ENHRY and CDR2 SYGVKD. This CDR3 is CAISEQGMGNQPQHF. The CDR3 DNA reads TGTGCCATCAGTGAGCAGGGAATGGGCAATCAGCCCCAGCATTTT.

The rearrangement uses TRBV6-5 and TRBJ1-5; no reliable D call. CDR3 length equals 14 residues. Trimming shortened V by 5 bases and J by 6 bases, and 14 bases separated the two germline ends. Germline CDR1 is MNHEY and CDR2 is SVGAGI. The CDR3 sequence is CASSMSLTGQPQHF. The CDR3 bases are TGTGCCAGCAGTATGAGCCTGACTGGTCAGCCCCAGCATTTT.

The CDR3 loop is CASSLNTVARGYTF. In nucleotides, the CDR3 is TGCGCCAGCAGCTTGAACACAGTCGCAAGGGGCTACACCTTC. The chain couples TRBV5-1 to TRBJ1-2, with D unclear. This CDR3 has 14 residues. Germline CDR1 reads SGHRS; CDR2 reads YFSETQ. The V and J ends lost 1 base and 8 bases respectively, with 15 bases between them. The complete variable domain, with remaining parts taken from reference TRBV5-1 and TRBJ1-2, reads KAGVTQTPRYLIKTRGQQVTLSCSPISGHRSVSWYQQTPGQGLQFLFEYFSETQRNKGNFPGRFSGRQFSNSRSEMNVSTLELGDSALYLCASSLNTVARGYTFGSGTRLTVV.

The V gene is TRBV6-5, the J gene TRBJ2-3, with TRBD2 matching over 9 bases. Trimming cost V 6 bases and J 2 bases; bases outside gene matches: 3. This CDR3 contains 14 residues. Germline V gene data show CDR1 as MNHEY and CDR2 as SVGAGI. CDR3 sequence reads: CASRSGLATDTQYF. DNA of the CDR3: TGTGCCAGCAGATCGGGACTAGCCACAGATACGCAGTATTTT.

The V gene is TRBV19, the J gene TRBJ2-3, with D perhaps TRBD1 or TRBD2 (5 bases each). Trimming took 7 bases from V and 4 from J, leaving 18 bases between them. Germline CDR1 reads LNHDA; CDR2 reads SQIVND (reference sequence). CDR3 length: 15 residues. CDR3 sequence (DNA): TGTGCCAGTAAGGCAGGGCAGTTGAGGGCAGATACGCAGTATTTT. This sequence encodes CASKAGQLRADTQYF.

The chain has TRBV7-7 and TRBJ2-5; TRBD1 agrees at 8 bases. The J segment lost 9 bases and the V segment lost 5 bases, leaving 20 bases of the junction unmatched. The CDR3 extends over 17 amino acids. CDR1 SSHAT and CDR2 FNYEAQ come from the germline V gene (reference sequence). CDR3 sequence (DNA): TGTGCCAGCAGCCCCGAGTTATTCGGACAGGGATTCTCGGCCCAGTACTTC. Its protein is CASSPELFGQGFSAQYF.

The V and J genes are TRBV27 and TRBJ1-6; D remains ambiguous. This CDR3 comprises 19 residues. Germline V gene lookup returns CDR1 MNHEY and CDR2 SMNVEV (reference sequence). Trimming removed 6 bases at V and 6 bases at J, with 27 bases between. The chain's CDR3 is CASRRDTIFSAQVNSPLHF. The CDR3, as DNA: TGTGCCAGCAGGAGAGATACTATTTTTTCGGCCCAGGTTAATTCACCCCTCCACTTT.

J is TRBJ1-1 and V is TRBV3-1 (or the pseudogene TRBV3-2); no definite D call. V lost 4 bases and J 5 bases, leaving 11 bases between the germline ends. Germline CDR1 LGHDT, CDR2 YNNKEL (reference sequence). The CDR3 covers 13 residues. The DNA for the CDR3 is TGTGCCAGCAGCCTCGACCGGGTGACTGAAGCTTTCTTT. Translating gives CASSLDRVTEAFF.

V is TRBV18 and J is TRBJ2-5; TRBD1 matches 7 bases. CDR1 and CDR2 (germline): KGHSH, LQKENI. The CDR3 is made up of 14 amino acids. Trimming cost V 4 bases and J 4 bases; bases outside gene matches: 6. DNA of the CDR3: TGTGCCAGCTCACGAGGGACAGAACTAGAGACCCAGTACTTC. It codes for CASSRGTELETQYF.

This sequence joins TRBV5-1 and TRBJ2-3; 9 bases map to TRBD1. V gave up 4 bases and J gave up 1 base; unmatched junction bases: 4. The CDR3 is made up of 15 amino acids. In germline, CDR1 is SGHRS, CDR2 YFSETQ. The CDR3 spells CASSMGQGGTDTQYF. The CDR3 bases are TGCGCCAGCAGCATGGGACAGGGAGGCACAGATACGCAGTATTTT.

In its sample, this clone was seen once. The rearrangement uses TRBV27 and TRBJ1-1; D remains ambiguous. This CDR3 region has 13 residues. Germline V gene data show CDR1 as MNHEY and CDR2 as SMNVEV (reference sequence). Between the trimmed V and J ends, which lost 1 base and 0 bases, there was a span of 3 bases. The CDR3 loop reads CASSLYVNTEAFF. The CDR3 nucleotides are TGTGCCAGCAGTTTATATGTGAACACTGAAGCTTTCTTT.

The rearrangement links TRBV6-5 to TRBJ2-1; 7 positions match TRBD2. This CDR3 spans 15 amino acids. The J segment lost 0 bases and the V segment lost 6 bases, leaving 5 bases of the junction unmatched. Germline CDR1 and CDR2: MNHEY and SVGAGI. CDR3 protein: CASSSSGSSYNEQFF. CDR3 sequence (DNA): TGTGCCAGCAGCTCTAGCGGTAGCTCCTACAATGAGCAGTTCTTC.

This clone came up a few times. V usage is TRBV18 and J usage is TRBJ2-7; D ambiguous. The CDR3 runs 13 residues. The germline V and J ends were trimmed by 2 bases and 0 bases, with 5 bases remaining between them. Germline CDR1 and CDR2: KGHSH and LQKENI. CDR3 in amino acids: CASSPTPSYEQYV. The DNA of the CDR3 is TGTGCCAGCTCACCAACTCCCTCCTACGAGCAGTACGTC.

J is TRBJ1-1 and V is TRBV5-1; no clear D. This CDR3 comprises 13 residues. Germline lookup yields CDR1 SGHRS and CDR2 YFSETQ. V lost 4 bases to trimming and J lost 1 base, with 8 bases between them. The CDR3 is CASSPTKNTEAFF. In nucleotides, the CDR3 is TGCGCCAGCAGCCCTACGAAGAACACTGAAGCTTTCTTT. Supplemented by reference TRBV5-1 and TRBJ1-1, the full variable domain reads KAGVTQTPRYLIKTRGQQVTLSCSPISGHRSVSWYQQTPGQGLQFLFEYFSETQRNKGNFPGRFSGRQFSNSRSEMNVSTLELGDSALYLCASSPTKNTEAFFGQGTRLTVV.

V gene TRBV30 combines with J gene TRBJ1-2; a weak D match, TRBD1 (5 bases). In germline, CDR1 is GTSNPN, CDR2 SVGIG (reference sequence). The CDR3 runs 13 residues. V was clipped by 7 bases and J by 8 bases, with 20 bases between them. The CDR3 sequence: CASTGTVISGYTF. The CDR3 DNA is TGTGCCTCCACCGGGACTGTCATTAGCGGCTACACCTTC.

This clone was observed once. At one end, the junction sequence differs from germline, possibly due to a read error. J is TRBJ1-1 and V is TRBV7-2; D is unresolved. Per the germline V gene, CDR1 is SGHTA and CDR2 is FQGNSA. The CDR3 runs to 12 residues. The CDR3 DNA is TGTGCCAGCAGCTTATCCGCCGCCGACCTGTCTTGG. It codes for CASSLSAADLSW.

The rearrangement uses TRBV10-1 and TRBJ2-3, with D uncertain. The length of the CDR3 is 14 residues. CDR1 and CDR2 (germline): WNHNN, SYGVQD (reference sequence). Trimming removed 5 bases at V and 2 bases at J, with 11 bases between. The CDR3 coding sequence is TGCGCCAGCAGTACCAGGAGAACCACAGATACGCAGTATTTT. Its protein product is CASSTRRTTDTQYF.

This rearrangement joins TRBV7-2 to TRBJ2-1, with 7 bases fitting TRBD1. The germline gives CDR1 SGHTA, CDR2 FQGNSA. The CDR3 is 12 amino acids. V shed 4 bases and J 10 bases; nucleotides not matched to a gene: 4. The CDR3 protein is CASSYRQGEQFF. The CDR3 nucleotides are TGTGCCAGCAGCTACAGACAGGGAGAGCAGTTCTTC.

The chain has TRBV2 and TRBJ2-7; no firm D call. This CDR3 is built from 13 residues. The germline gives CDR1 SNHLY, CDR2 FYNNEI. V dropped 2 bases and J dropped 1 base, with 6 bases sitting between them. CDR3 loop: CASSEQVSYEQYV. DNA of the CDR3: TGTGCCAGCAGTGAACAGGTATCCTACGAGCAGTACGTC.